Listed here are 26 T cell receptor beta chains from one sample, sequenced in a study of cytomegalovirus exposure and HLA in healthy donors. Researchers ran the PCR with 60 Vbeta and 13 Jbeta primers. Repertoires were generated with immunoSEQ multiplex PCR, while TCRdb's copy carries only in-frame clones and drops some. The sample shows 150,000 to 200,000 clones, around four fifths of them seen only once. Sequenced material: PBMCs. These receptors originate from a woman in her twenties or thirties in good health and CMV-seropositive.

The chain combines TRBV9 with TRBJ2-3; the match to TRBD2 covers 7 bases. CDR1 is SGDLS, CDR2 YYNGEE, per germline. Trimming removed 0 bases from V and 0 bases from J; junction bases left unmatched: 1. CDR3 size: 15 residues. In DNA, the CDR3 is TGTGCCAGCAGCGTAGGTAGCGGGAGCACAGATACGCAGTATTTT. Its translation is CASSVGSGSTDTQYF.

J is TRBJ1-1 and V is TRBV6-5; 9 bases are shared with TRBD1. The J segment lost 4 bases and the V segment lost 6 bases, leaving 3 bases of the junction unmatched. This CDR3 is built from 13 residues. Per the germline V gene, CDR1 is MNHEY and CDR2 is SVGAGI. The CDR3 sequence is CASRDRGFTEAFF. The CDR3 region has the DNA TGTGCCAGCAGGGACAGGGGTTTCACTGAAGCTTTCTTT.

J is TRBJ2-3 and V is TRBV11-1; TRBD2 matches 9 bases. After removal of 6 bases from V and 4 bases from J, the junction contained 11 bases not matched to a gene. From germline, CDR1 is SGHAT and CDR2 FQDESV (reference sequence). The CDR3 has 16 amino acids. In DNA form, the CDR3 reads TGTGCCAGCAGTTCACGTAGCGGGAGTGTCCCAGATACGCAGTATTTT. Its protein product is CASSSRSGSVPDTQYF.

This chain connects TRBV5-8 to TRBJ2-7; 7 bases map to TRBD1. The V and J ends lost 4 bases and 0 bases, in that order; junction bases with no gene match: 4. Germline V lookup: CDR1 SGHTS, CDR2 YDEGEE. This CDR3 has 14 amino acids. The DNA of the CDR3 is TGTGCCAGCAGCCACCGGGACAGCTCCTACGAGCAGTACTTC. This sequence encodes CASSHRDSSYEQYF.

The chain recombines TRBV6-1 with TRBJ1-1, with D possibly matching TRBD1 (5 bases). The CDR3 consists of 17 residues. V was pared by 3 bases and J by 3 bases, with 20 bases between. CDR1 MNHNS and CDR2 SASEGT come from the germline V gene. Here the CDR3 reads CASSELGGFGLDTEAFF. CDR3 nucleotides: TGTGCCAGCAGTGAGTTGGGGGGGTTCGGGTTGGACACTGAAGCTTTCTTT.

The chain is built from TRBV25-1 and TRBJ1-2, with TRBD1 as a possible D gene (5 bases). This CDR3 comprises 14 residues. The V end lost 6 bases, the J end lost 5 bases, and 16 bases lay between the germline ends. Looked up from germline, CDR1 is MGHDK and CDR2 is SYGVNS. In DNA, the CDR3 is TGTGCCAGCAGCCAGGGAGGGGCTCGGTATGGCTACACCTTC. This codes for CASSQGGARYGYTF.

This CDR3 is CASASGDYHMEQYF. CDR3 in DNA: TGCGCCAGCGCCTCCGGAGACTACCACATGGAGCAGTACTTC. The V gene is TRBV4-1, the J gene TRBJ2-7, with a tentative D call TRBD2 (5 bases). The CDR3 sequence is 14 residues long. The germline V gene encodes CDR1 MGHRA and CDR2 YSYEKL. V lost 8 bases to trimming and J lost 7 bases, with 21 bases between them.

V usage is TRBV5-1 and J usage is TRBJ1-1; D is possibly TRBD1 (5 bases). Germline V gene lookup returns CDR1 SGHRS and CDR2 YFSETQ. Between the trimmed V and J ends, which lost 0 bases and 4 bases, there was a span of 13 bases. This CDR3 contains 15 residues. The CDR3 is CASSLAWGAGTEAFF. The CDR3 DNA reads as TGCGCCAGCAGCTTGGCCTGGGGCGCAGGCACTGAAGCTTTCTTT.

This clone turned up a few times. The chain combines TRBV2 with TRBJ1-1; D is possibly TRBD1 (5 bases). The length of the CDR3 is 12 residues. CDR1 is SNHLY and CDR2 is FYNNEI in the germline V gene. Trimming removed 7 bases at V and 10 bases at J, with 16 bases between. This CDR3 reads CASNPGRPGAFF. CDR3 nucleotides: TGTGCCAGCAACCCAGGGAGGCCGGGAGCTTTCTTT.

This chain uses TRBV6-5 with TRBJ2-1; 14 bases match TRBD2. The CDR3 is 16 residues long. V shed 1 base, J shed 10 bases, and the junction held 6 bases outside the gene matches. Germline-derived CDR1 and CDR2 are MNHEY and SVGAGI. DNA for the CDR3: TGTGCCAGCAGTTACTGGGGGACTAGCGGGAGACGCGAGCAGTTCTTC. It translates to CASSYWGTSGRREQFF.

V gene TRBV7-9 combines with J gene TRBJ2-7, with D possibly being TRBD1 (6 bases). The germline V gene encodes CDR1 SEHNR and CDR2 FQNEAQ (reference sequence). The V gene lost 1 base and the J gene lost 2 bases, with 15 bases spanning the gap. The CDR3 loop spans 16 amino acids. Here the CDR3 DNA reads TGTGCCAGCAGCTTAGAAGGGCCAGGGGCAGCCTACGAGCAGTACTTC. Translated, it gives CASSLEGPGAAYEQYF.

The chain joins TRBV2 to TRBJ1-4, with 7 nucleotides matching TRBD1. The CDR3 has 14 amino acids. CDR1 and CDR2 from the germline V gene are SNHLY and FYNNEI. The V gene end was trimmed by 5 bases and the J gene end by 10 bases; junction bases not matched to a gene: 10. The CDR3: CASSIRQGFGKLFF. CDR3 nucleotides: TGTGCCAGCAGTATAAGACAGGGTTTTGGAAAACTGTTTTTT.

J is TRBJ2-4 and V is TRBV27, with TRBD1 identical over 7 bases. CDR1 MNHEY and CDR2 SMNVEV come from the germline V gene (reference sequence). V shed 5 bases, J shed 2 bases, and the junction held 6 bases outside the gene matches. This CDR3 spans 15 amino acids. The CDR3: CASSTDRSPKNIQYF. Written as DNA, the CDR3 is TGTGCCAGCAGTACGGACAGGTCCCCCAAAAACATTCAGTACTTC.

This chain uses TRBV9 with TRBJ2-7; D might be TRBD2 (6 bases). The CDR3 is made up of 14 amino acids. The ends were cut back, 4 bases at V and 6 bases at J, with 17 bases in the middle. Germline CDR1 SGDLS, CDR2 YYNGEE. For the CDR3, the DNA is TGTGCCAGCAGCCTACAGGAGGGGCAGTTCGAGCAGTACTTC. Encoded protein: CASSLQEGQFEQYF.

This clone was seen only once. This chain links TRBV28 with TRBJ1-3; D may be TRBD1 (6 bases). CDR3 length: 15 residues. Trimming cost V 7 bases and J 2 bases, with 15 bases left between them. From germline, CDR1 is MDHEN and CDR2 SYDVKM. CDR3 residues: CASNEGGQTGNTIYF. The CDR3 DNA reads as TGTGCCAGCAATGAGGGCGGACAGACTGGAAACACCATATATTTT. Full variable domain (remainder filled in from reference TRBV28 and TRBJ1-3): DVKVTQSSRYLVKRTGEKVFLECVQDMDHENMFWYRQDPGLGLRLIYFSYDVKMKEKGDIPEGYSVSREKKERFSLILESASTNQTSMYLCASNEGGQTGNTIYFGEGSWLTVV.

This clone came up a few times. This chain uses TRBV11-2 with TRBJ1-1; D is unresolved. The V gene lost 4 bases and the J gene lost 5 bases, with 8 bases spanning the gap. The CDR3 spans 12 residues. The germline V gene encodes CDR1 SGHAT and CDR2 FQNNGV. The CDR3 region is CASSSRWTEAFF. As DNA, the CDR3 is TGTGCCAGCAGCTCCCGGTGGACTGAAGCTTTCTTT.

In its sample, this clone was seen a few times. This chain uses TRBV18 with TRBJ1-4; 7 bases are shared with TRBD1. CDR3 length equals 15 residues. Germline V gene data show CDR1 as KGHSH and CDR2 as LQKENI. The ends lost 3 bases at V and 5 bases at J; junction bases unmatched: 6. The CDR3 DNA follows: TGTGCCAGCTCACCGCAGACAGGGTCCAATGAAAAACTGTTTTTT. Protein: CASSPQTGSNEKLFF.

The chain couples TRBV5-4 to TRBJ1-1, with a possible D match to TRBD1 (5 bases). The CDR3 sequence is 16 residues long. Between the trimmed V and J ends, which lost 4 bases and 5 bases, there was a span of 21 bases. Per the germline V gene, CDR1 is SGHNT and CDR2 is YYREEE (reference sequence). The CDR3 is CASSEGGRGSRTEAFF. The CDR3 coding sequence is TGTGCCAGCAGCGAGGGAGGTCGGGGGAGTAGGACTGAAGCTTTCTTT.

This chain connects TRBV19 to TRBJ2-1; TRBD2 matches at 10 bases. J lost 10 bases, V lost 6 bases, and 6 bases had no gene match. This CDR3 has 13 residues. CDR1 and CDR2 (germline): LNHDA, SQIVND (reference sequence). The CDR3 DNA follows: TGTGCCAGTAGGCCAGCGGGAGGGGGGGAGCAGTTCTTC. Protein product: CASRPAGGGEQFF.

With regard to this clone: Relative to the germline gene, one junction end is altered; a read error may explain this. The rearrangement joins TRBV7-9 to TRBJ2-1, with 7 bases that match TRBD1. Germline V CDR1 and CDR2: SEHNR, FQNEAQ (reference sequence). This CDR3 region has 16 residues. The CDR3, as DNA: TGTTCCAGCAGCTCTCTGTCCGGGACAGCGAACAATGAGCAGTTCTTC. It codes for CSSSSLSGTANNEQFF.

J is TRBJ2-5 and V is TRBV19; weak D call: TRBD2 (6 bases). Per the germline V gene, CDR1 is LNHDA and CDR2 is SQIVND (reference sequence). The CDR3 totals 14 residues. The V end was cut by 3 bases, the J end by 5 bases, with 13 bases between. CDR3 nucleotide sequence: TGTGCCAGTAGTATTCTGGACGGGAGCGAGACCCAGTACTTC. Amino acid sequence: CASSILDGSETQYF.

This clone turned up a few times. The chain links TRBV6-1 to TRBJ2-3, with D hard to call. The germline V gene has CDR1 MNHNS and CDR2 SASEGT. The CDR3 sequence is 13 residues long. The V gene lost 8 bases and the J gene lost 0 bases, with 9 bases spanning the gap. CDR3 protein: CASLFGSTDTQYF. In DNA, the CDR3 is TGTGCCAGCTTGTTCGGGAGCACAGATACGCAGTATTTT.

The J gene is TRBJ1-2, the V gene TRBV18; 7 bases fit TRBD1. V lost 3 bases, J lost 7 bases, and 5 bases stayed unmatched. Germline loops: CDR1 KGHSH, CDR2 LQKENI. The CDR3 is 13 residues long. The CDR3 here is CASSPQGVGGYTF. In DNA form, the CDR3 reads TGTGCCAGCTCACCCCAGGGGGTGGGTGGCTACACCTTC.

This chain joins TRBV7-9 and TRBJ2-7; no definite D call. V was pared by 2 bases and J by 2 bases, with 10 bases between. This CDR3 region has 14 residues. Germline V gene sequence: CDR1 SEHNR, CDR2 FQNEAQ (reference sequence). CDR3 bases: TGTGCCAGCAGCTTAACACGCGGAGCCTACGAGCAGTACTTC. Its protein is CASSLTRGAYEQYF.

This clone was observed a handful of times. The chain is built from TRBV7-2 and TRBJ1-4; perhaps TRBD1 as D (5 bases). Germline V gives CDR1 SGHTA, CDR2 FQGNSA. The CDR3 spans 17 residues. V shed 5 bases and J shed 4 bases, with 20 bases lying between them. The CDR3 DNA reads TGTGCCAGCAGCCCAGGAGGGACGGAGGGTCGTAATGAAAAACTGTTTTTT. As protein: CASSPGGTEGRNEKLFF.

The chain couples TRBV5-1 to TRBJ2-5; 10 bases fit TRBD2. The V gene's germline CDR1 is SGHRS and CDR2 YFSETQ. V was clipped by 1 base and J by 4 bases; unmatched bases: 7. This CDR3 contains 16 residues. The CDR3 coding sequence is TGCGCCAGCAGCTTGACTAGCGGGATTACGACAGAGACCCAGTACTTC. Amino acid sequence: CASSLTSGITTETQYF. The complete variable domain, with remaining parts taken from reference TRBV5-1 and TRBJ2-5, reads KAGVTQTPRYLIKTRGQQVTLSCSPISGHRSVSWYQQTPGQGLQFLFEYFSETQRNKGNFPGRFSGRQFSNSRSEMNVSTLELGDSALYLCASSLTSGITTETQYFGPGTRLLVL.